This T cell receptor (beta chain) stems from a study of blood T cell repertoires in COVID-19. Study information: Some COVID-19 samples were acute and others convalescent; all came from the United States, Italy and Spain. T cells, B-cell-depleted T cells, or PBMCs provided the cDNA or gDNA that served as material.

Sequencing used immunoSEQ multiplex PCR; TCRdb keeps in-frame clones, though not all of them. The sample has around 60,000 clones, about 80% seen once; the top ten hold 3.5%. This sequence originates from a woman of 80 years or more with acute or convalescent COVID-19. Material for sequencing was peripheral blood.

The CDR3 spells CASSEPLGKRGNNEQFF. The CDR3 nucleotides read TGCGCCAGCAGTGAGCCACTAGGGAAGCGGGGTAACAATGAGCAGTTCTTC. The rearrangement links TRBV10-2 to TRBJ2-1; 7 bases are shared with TRBD2. CDR1 is WSHSY and CDR2 is SAAADI in the germline V gene. V was clipped by 2 bases and J by 5 bases; unmatched bases: 12. CDR3 length equals 17 residues.